This T cell receptor beta chain was captured in a study of T cell responses to AZD1222 COVID-19 vaccine. Whole-study results and caveats: No day 14 peak samples; only post-peak repertoires were characterized.

Sequencing used immunoSEQ multiplex PCR; TCRdb keeps in-frame clones, though not all of them. There are about 270,000 clones in the sample; 90% to 95% occur only once, and 0.55% lies in the top ten. This CDR3 has 16 residues. Germline loops: CDR1 LNHNV, CDR2 YYDKDF (reference sequence). V dropped 5 bases and J dropped 9 bases, with 23 bases sitting between them. Turning to this clone: Its target is unknown.

Sequenced material: peripheral blood, taken 28 days after the second AZD1222 dose. The chain uses TRBV15 and TRBJ1-5; D is unclear. This sequence originates from an adult who received the AZD1222 COVID-19 vaccine. In DNA form, the CDR3 reads TGTGCCACCAGCGGGATGAAGGGCGGACTAGCGGGGCCCCAGCATTTT. Translation: CATSGMKGGLAGPQHF. The entire variable domain, with the rest obtained from reference TRBV15 and TRBJ1-5, is as follows: DAMVIQNPRYQVTQFGKPVTLSCSQTLNHNVMYWYQQKSSQAPKLLFHYYDKDFNNEADTPDNFQSRRPNTSFCFLDIRSPGLGDTAMYLCATSGMKGGLAGPQHFGDGTRLSIL.